These 28 T cell receptor beta chains originate from one sample sequenced in a study of T cells in Graves' hyperthyroidism and ophthalmopathy. There were TCR beta CDR3 regions amplified from RNA transcripts. The study used the HTBI primer set for a first-round RT-PCR of the TCR CDR3. TCRdb re-called the multiplex PCR reads through MiXCR, storing one row per CDR3 protein. The table has about 250,000 distinct CDR3 sequences, roughly 22% seen once. Sequenced: blood. These receptors originate from a woman in her thirties or forties with Graves' ophthalmopathy.

The chain links TRBV30 to TRBJ1-1, with a tentative D call TRBD1 (5 bases). V was trimmed by 2 bases and J by 1 base, leaving 17 bases between them. The CDR3 is made up of 16 amino acids. Germline V lookup: CDR1 GTSNPN, CDR2 SVGIG (reference sequence). As DNA, the CDR3 is TGTGCCTGGAGTAACCCCTCAGTGACAGCGAACACTGAAGCTTTCTTT. Protein sequence: CAWSNPSVTANTEAFF.

This clonotype has at least ten counts. V usage is TRBV6-5 and J usage is TRBJ1-1; D perhaps matches TRBD1 (6 bases). CDR3 length equals 16 residues. Between the trimmed V and J ends, which lost 6 bases and 3 bases, there was a span of 20 bases. Per germline, CDR1 MNHEY and CDR2 SVGAGI. In nucleotides, the CDR3 is TGTGCCAGCAGATTAGGGCAGGGGATAATGGACACTGAAGCTTTCTTT. This sequence encodes CASRLGQGIMDTEAFF.

In its sample, this clonotype was seen many times. V and J are TRBV29-1 and TRBJ2-7, with 8 bases identical to TRBD1. This CDR3 spans 13 amino acids. Germline V gene data show CDR1 as SQVTM and CDR2 as ANQGSEA. The V gene end was trimmed by 3 bases and the J gene end by 3 bases; junction bases not matched to a gene: 4. The CDR3 region is CSVDAGQGYEQYF. In nucleotides, the CDR3 is TGCAGCGTTGACGCTGGACAGGGCTACGAGCAGTACTTC.

Many counts were recorded for this clonotype. Here the CDR3 reads CASSPRWENTEAFF. The CDR3 DNA reads as TGTGCCAGCAGCCCCCGTTGGGAGAACACTGAAGCTTTCTTT. This sequence joins TRBV9 and TRBJ1-1; D not resolved. CDR3 length equals 14 residues. The germline V gene encodes CDR1 SGDLS and CDR2 YYNGEE. Trimming removed 4 bases from V and 1 base from J, with 11 bases in between.

This clonotype was observed many times. V is TRBV20-1 and J is TRBJ2-7, with D perhaps given as TRBD1 or TRBD2 (5 bases each). CDR1 DFQATT and CDR2 SNEGSKA come from the germline V gene (reference sequence). The CDR3 extends over 15 amino acids. Trimming took 2 bases from V and 3 from J, leaving 17 bases between them. DNA of the CDR3: TGCAGTGCTAGACCGGGGCCGGAGGAAGACTACGAGCAGTACTTC. It translates to CSARPGPEEDYEQYF.

This clonotype showed up many times. The chain has TRBV28 and TRBJ2-5, with D maybe TRBD2 (6 bases). The CDR3 loop spans 18 amino acids. V lost 1 base and J lost 3, with 21 bases in between. The germline V gene encodes CDR1 MDHEN and CDR2 SYDVKM. The CDR3 coding sequence is TGTGCCAGCAGTTTATATCTCGGGAGCCCCCGTCGCGAAGAGACCCAGTACTTC. Translating gives CASSLYLGSPRREETQYF. The entire variable domain, with the rest obtained from reference TRBV28 and TRBJ2-5, is as follows: DVKVTQSSRYLVKRTGEKVFLECVQDMDHENMFWYRQDPGLGLRLIYFSYDVKMKEKGDIPEGYSVSREKKERFSLILESASTNQTSMYLCASSLYLGSPRREETQYFGPGTRLLVL.

The chain combines TRBV6-1 with TRBJ1-5, with a weak D call TRBD1 (6 bases). CDR3 length: 13 residues. Germline CDR1 MNHNS, CDR2 SASEGT. V dropped 5 bases and J dropped 5 bases, with 10 bases sitting between them. CDR3 nucleotide sequence: TGTGCCAGCAGTAAGAACAGGGATCAGCCCCAGCATTTT. Residues: CASSKNRDQPQHF.

This clonotype was recorded once. The chain joins TRBV12-3 or TRBV12-4 to TRBJ2-7; no clear D. The V gene lost 4 bases and the J gene lost 2 bases, with 9 bases spanning the gap. The CDR3 runs to 13 residues. The CDR3 is CASSYGPAYEQYF. CDR3 bases: TGTGCCAGCAGTTATGGACCCGCCTACGAGCAGTACTTC.

The chain uses TRBV4-3 and TRBJ2-7, with D maybe TRBD2 (5 bases). Trimming pared 3 bases from V and 4 bases from J, leaving 22 bases between. Germline lookup yields CDR1 LGHNA and CDR2 YSLEER. The CDR3 runs 17 residues. CDR3 residues: CASSQGLGANAPYEQYF. As DNA, the CDR3 is TGCGCCAGCAGCCAGGGGTTGGGAGCAAATGCACCTTACGAGCAGTACTTC.

The chain recombines TRBV28 with TRBJ2-7; D uncertain. V shed 6 bases and J shed 2 bases, with 17 bases lying between them. Germline-derived CDR1 and CDR2 are MDHEN and SYDVKM. The CDR3 totals 15 residues. The CDR3 coding sequence is TGTGCCAGCAGAACACCCGACAAGGTAACCTACGAGCAGTACTTC. Translating it yields CASRTPDKVTYEQYF.

At least ten counts were recorded for this clonotype. The rearrangement links TRBV5-1 to TRBJ2-7; a possible D gene is TRBD2 (6 bases). V lost 4 bases to trimming and J lost 6 bases, with 14 bases between them. This CDR3 spans 13 amino acids. Germline CDR1 SGHRS, CDR2 YFSETQ. CDR3 sequence (DNA): TGCGCCAGCAGCGTGACTAGAGAAACCGAGCAGTACTTC. Its protein product is CASSVTRETEQYF.

The gene calls are TRBV28 and TRBJ2-5; D is uncertain. V gave up 3 bases and J gave up 5 bases, with 13 bases separating them. The germline V gene encodes CDR1 MDHEN and CDR2 SYDVKM. This CDR3 has 14 amino acids. CDR3 amino acids: CASSFARRPETQYF. CDR3 bases: TGTGCCAGCAGTTTTGCCCGCCGCCCCGAGACCCAGTACTTC.

This clonotype was recorded at least ten times. V usage is TRBV7-2 and J usage is TRBJ2-4, with TRBD2 identical over 11 bases. V shed 1 base, J shed 4 bases, and the junction held 6 bases outside the gene matches. From germline, CDR1 is SGHTA and CDR2 FQGNSA. The length of the CDR3 is 17 residues. In DNA, the CDR3 is TGTGCCAGCAGCTTAGGACTAGCGGGATTCGGGAAAAACATTCAGTACTTC. This encodes CASSLGLAGFGKNIQYF.

This clonotype was seen at least ten times. This chain joins TRBV28 and TRBJ2-6; a possible D gene is TRBD1 (6 bases). Trimming stripped 6 bases from V and 0 bases from J, with 9 bases between. CDR3 size: 15 residues. Germline V gene sequence: CDR1 MDHEN, CDR2 SYDVKM. DNA for the CDR3: TGTGCCAGCAGAACAGGGACCTCTGGGGCCAACGTCCTGACTTTC. Its protein product is CASRTGTSGANVLTF.

This clonotype was seen many times. J is TRBJ2-7 and V is TRBV5-1; D is unresolved. Germline V gene data show CDR1 as SGHRS and CDR2 as YFSETQ. V was clipped by 0 bases and J by 0 bases, with 7 bases between them. The CDR3 length is 14 residues. The CDR3 spells CASSLATASYEQYF. CDR3 coding DNA: TGCGCCAGCAGCTTGGCTACAGCCTCCTACGAGCAGTACTTC. The entire variable domain, with the rest obtained from reference TRBV5-1 and TRBJ2-7, is as follows: KAGVTQTPRYLIKTRGQQVTLSCSPISGHRSVSWYQQTPGQGLQFLFEYFSETQRNKGNFPGRFSGRQFSNSRSEMNVSTLELGDSALYLCASSLATASYEQYFGPGTRLTVT.

This clonotype was picked up many times. The CDR3 here is CAISESRSKSSYEQYF. CDR3 coding DNA: TGTGCCATCAGTGAGTCGAGATCTAAGAGCTCCTACGAGCAGTACTTC. J is TRBJ2-7 and V is TRBV10-3; D gene unclear. The germline CDR1 and CDR2 sequences are ENHRY and SYGVKD. This CDR3 contains 16 residues. Trimming took off 0 bases at V and 0 bases at J, with 12 bases between the two ends.

This clonotype was picked up many times. The V call is TRBV20-1, the J call TRBJ2-6, with D uncertain. Germline assignment: CDR1 DFQATT and CDR2 SNEGSKA (reference sequence). CDR3 size: 18 residues. With 0 bases removed from V and 1 base from J, the gap between germline ends came to 16 bases. In DNA form, the CDR3 reads TGCAGTGCTAGAGATTGGTCGGCAACTCTTTCTGGGGCCAACGTCCTGACTTTC. This gives the protein CSARDWSATLSGANVLTF.

V gene TRBV27 combines with J gene TRBJ2-7; TRBD2 matches at 16 bases. Germline values: CDR1 MNHEY, CDR2 SMNVEV (reference sequence). The ends lost 6 bases at V and 0 bases at J; junction bases unmatched: 5. The CDR3 consists of 17 residues. CDR3 protein: CASSPGLAGGFSYEQYF. DNA of the CDR3: TGTGCCAGCAGCCCGGGACTAGCGGGAGGGTTCTCCTACGAGCAGTACTTC.

At least ten counts were recorded for this clonotype. The rearrangement joins TRBV2 to TRBJ2-7; 13 bases line up with TRBD2. With V trimmed by 7 bases and J by 7 bases, 1 base remained unmatched. The CDR3 length is 12 residues. CDR1 is SNHLY, CDR2 FYNNEI, per germline. Written as DNA, the CDR3 is TGTGCCAGCAAACTAGCGGGAGGGGAGCAGTACTTC. Residues: CASKLAGGEQYF. The variable domain in full, completed from reference TRBV2 and TRBJ2-7, reads EPEVTQTPSHQVTQMGQEVILRCVPISNHLYFYWYRQILGQKVEFLVSFYNNEISEKSEIFDDQFSVERPDGSNFTLKIRSTKLEDSAMYFCASKLAGGEQYFGPGTRLTVT.

This clonotype was counted many times. The chain employs TRBV7-2 and TRBJ2-5; 9 bases agree with TRBD2. Trimming at V came to 2 bases and at J to 6 bases, leaving 10 bases not matched to a gene. The germline V gene encodes CDR1 SGHTA and CDR2 FQGNSA. The CDR3 has 16 residues. The CDR3 spells CASSLLLPSGAQTQYF. In DNA, the CDR3 is TGTGCCAGCAGCTTACTTCTCCCTAGCGGGGCCCAGACCCAGTACTTC. Using reference TRBV7-2 and TRBJ2-5 for the parts outside the CDR3, the full variable domain is GAGVSQSPSNKVTEKGKDVELRCDPISGHTALYWYRQSLGQGLEFLIYFQGNSAPDKSGLPSDRFSAERTGGSVSTLTIQRTQQEDSAVYLCASSLLLPSGAQTQYFGPGTRLLVL.

This clonotype was picked up many times. The gene calls are TRBV12-3 or TRBV12-4 and TRBJ2-7, with D possibly matching TRBD1 (5 bases). V was clipped by 5 bases and J by 6 bases, with 8 bases between them. The CDR3 runs 11 residues. In DNA, the CDR3 is TGTGCCAGCAGTCCAGGGTTCGAGCAGTACTTC. Protein sequence: CASSPGFEQYF.

This clonotype was seen ten or more times. This chain joins TRBV14 and TRBJ2-5; D perhaps matches TRBD2 (5 bases). V shed 0 bases and J shed 0 bases, with 14 bases lying between them. Germline CDR1 reads SGHDN; CDR2 reads FVKESK. The CDR3 runs 17 residues. The CDR3 region is CASSQDDVAQYQETQYF. For the CDR3, the DNA is TGTGCCAGCAGCCAAGACGACGTAGCGCAGTACCAAGAGACCCAGTACTTC.

This clonotype was observed a single time. The gene calls are TRBV2 and TRBJ1-2, with 8 positions matching TRBD1. The germline gives CDR1 SNHLY, CDR2 FYNNEI. This CDR3 has 13 amino acids. Trimming took 3 bases from V and 8 from J; bases not matched to a gene: 5. The chain's CDR3 is CASSDFRGHGYTF. Written as DNA, the CDR3 is TGTGCCAGCAGTGACTTCAGGGGGCACGGCTACACCTTC.

The CDR3 here is CASSLAGGLAVGEQYF. In DNA, the CDR3 is TGTGCCAGCAGCTTAGCTGGGGGACTAGCGGTTGGCGAGCAGTACTTC. V is TRBV7-8 and J is TRBJ2-7, with TRBD2 matching 11 bases. CDR1 SGHVS and CDR2 FQNEAQ come from the germline V gene. Trimming removed 0 bases from V and 6 bases from J; junction bases left unmatched: 7. This CDR3 has 16 amino acids.

Ten or more counts support this clonotype. The CDR3 sequence: CASSLDGTRIYEQYF. The CDR3 DNA reads TGTGCCAGCAGCTTAGACGGGACCCGGATCTACGAGCAGTACTTC. This chain connects TRBV7-3 to TRBJ2-7; D may be TRBD1 or TRBD2 (5 bases each). CDR1 is SGHTA and CDR2 is FQGTGA in the germline V gene. The CDR3 length is 15 residues. V was trimmed by 2 bases and J by 3 bases, leaving 14 bases between them.

The genes are TRBV6-1 and TRBJ2-5; D is possibly TRBD1 (5 bases). CDR1 and CDR2 from the germline V gene are MNHNS and SASEGT. The CDR3 sequence is 12 residues long. Trimming cost V 7 bases and J 3 bases, with 9 bases left between them. CDR3 nucleotide sequence: TGTGCCAGCATACCGACAGAAGAGACCCAGTACTTC. Amino acids: CASIPTEETQYF.

This clonotype was observed at least ten times. The rearrangement uses TRBV20-1 and TRBJ2-5; D is undetermined. Germline CDR1 is DFQATT and CDR2 is SNEGSKA (reference sequence). The CDR3 has 15 amino acids. The ends were cut back, 5 bases at V and 0 bases at J, with 16 bases in the middle. The CDR3 protein is CSAPPEPSYQETQYF. The CDR3 DNA reads TGCAGTGCTCCCCCCGAACCTTCGTACCAAGAGACCCAGTACTTC.

The chain is built from TRBV7-9 and TRBJ2-5; D possibly uses TRBD1 or TRBD2 (5 bases each). This CDR3 is 14 amino acids long. CDR1 and CDR2 (germline): SEHNR, FQNEAQ (reference sequence). Trimming took off 5 bases at V and 1 base at J, with 11 bases between the two ends. CDR3 sequence (DNA): TGTGCCAGCAGCCAGTCCGGGGCCCAAGAGACCCAGTACTTC. Its translation is CASSQSGAQETQYF.